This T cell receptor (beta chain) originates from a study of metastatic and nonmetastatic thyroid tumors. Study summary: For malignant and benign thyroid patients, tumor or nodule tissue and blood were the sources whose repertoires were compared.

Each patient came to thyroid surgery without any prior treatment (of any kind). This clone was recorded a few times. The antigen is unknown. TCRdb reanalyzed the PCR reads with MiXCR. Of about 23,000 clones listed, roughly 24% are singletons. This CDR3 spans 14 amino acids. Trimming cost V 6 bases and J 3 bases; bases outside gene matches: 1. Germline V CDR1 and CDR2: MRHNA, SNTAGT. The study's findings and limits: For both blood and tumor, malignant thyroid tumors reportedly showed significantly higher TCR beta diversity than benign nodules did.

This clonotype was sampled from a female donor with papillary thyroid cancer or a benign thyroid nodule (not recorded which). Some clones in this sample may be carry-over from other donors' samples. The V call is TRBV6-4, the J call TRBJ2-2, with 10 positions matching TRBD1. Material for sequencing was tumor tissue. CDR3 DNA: TGTGCCAGCAGAGGACAGGGGGACACCGGGGAGCTGTTTTTT. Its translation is CASRGQGDTGELFF.